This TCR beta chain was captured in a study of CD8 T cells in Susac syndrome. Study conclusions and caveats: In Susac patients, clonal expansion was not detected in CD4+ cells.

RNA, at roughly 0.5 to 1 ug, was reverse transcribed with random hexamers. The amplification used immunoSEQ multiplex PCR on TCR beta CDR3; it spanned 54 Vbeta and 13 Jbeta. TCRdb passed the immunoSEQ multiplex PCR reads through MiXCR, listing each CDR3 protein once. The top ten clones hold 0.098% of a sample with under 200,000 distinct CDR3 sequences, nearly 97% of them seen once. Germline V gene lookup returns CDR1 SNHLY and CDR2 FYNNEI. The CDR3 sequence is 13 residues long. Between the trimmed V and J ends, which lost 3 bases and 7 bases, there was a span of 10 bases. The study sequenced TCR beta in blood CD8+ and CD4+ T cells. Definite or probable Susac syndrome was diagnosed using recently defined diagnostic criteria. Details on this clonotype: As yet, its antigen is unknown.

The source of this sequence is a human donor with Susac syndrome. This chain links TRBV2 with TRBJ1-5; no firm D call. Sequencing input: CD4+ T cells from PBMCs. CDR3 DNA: TGTGCCAGCAGTGATCCCCCGGGACAGCCCCAGCATTTT. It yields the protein CASSDPPGQPQHF.